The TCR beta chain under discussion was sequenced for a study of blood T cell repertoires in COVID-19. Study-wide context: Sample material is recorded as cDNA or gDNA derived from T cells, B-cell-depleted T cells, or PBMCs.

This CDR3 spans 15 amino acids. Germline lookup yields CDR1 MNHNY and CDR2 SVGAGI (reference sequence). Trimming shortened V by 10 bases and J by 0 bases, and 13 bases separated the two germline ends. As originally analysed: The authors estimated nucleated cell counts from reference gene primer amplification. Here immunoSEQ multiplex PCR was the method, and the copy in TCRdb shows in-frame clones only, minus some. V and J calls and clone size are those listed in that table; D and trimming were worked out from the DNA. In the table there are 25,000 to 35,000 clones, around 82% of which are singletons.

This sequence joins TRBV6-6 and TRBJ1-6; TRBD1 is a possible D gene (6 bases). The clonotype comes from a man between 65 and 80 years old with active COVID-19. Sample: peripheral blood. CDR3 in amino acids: CATWPDSSYNSPLHF. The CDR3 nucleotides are TGTGCCACCTGGCCGGACAGCTCCTATAATTCACCCCTCCACTTT.